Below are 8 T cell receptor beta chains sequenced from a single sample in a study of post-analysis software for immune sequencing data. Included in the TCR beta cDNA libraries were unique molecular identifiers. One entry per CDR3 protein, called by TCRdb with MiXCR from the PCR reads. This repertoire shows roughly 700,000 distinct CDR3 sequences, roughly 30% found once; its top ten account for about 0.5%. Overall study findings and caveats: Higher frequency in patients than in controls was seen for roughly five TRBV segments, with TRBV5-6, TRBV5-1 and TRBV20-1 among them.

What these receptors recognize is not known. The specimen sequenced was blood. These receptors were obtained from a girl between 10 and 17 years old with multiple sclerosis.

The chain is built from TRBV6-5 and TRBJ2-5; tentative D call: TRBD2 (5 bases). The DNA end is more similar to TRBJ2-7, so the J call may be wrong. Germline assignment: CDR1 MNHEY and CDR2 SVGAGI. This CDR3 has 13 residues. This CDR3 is CASSSSREYEQYF. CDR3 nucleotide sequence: TGTGCCAGCAGTTCCTCCCGGGAATACGAGCAGTACTTC.

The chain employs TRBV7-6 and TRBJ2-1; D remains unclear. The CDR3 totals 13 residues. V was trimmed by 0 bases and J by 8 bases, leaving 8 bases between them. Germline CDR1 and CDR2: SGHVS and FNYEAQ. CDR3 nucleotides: TGTGCCAGCAGCTTAGCTACCGCCCATGAGCAGTTCTTC. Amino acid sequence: CASSLATAHEQFF.

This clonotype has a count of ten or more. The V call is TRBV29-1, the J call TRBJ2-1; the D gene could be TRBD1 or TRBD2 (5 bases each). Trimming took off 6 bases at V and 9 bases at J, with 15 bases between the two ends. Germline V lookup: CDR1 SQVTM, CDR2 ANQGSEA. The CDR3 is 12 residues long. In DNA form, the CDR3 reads TGCAGCGTGTGGGGACCACTTGGTGAGCAGTTCTTC. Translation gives CSVWGPLGEQFF.

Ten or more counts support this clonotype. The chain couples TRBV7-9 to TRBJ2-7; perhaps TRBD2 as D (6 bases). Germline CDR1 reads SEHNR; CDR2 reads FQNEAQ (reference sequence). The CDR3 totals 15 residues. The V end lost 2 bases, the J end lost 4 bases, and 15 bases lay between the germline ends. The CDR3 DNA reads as TGTGCCAGCAGCTTATCCGGCAGGGCGGGGTACGAGCAGTACTTC. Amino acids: CASSLSGRAGYEQYF.

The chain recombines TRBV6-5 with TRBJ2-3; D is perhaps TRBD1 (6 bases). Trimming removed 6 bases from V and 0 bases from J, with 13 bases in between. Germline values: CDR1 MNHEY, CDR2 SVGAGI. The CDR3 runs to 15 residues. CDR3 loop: CASSPRTASTDTQYF. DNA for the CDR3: TGTGCCAGCAGCCCTAGGACAGCTAGCACAGATACGCAGTATTTT.

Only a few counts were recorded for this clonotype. The CDR3 sequence: CASSVDRVPSGGLSYNEQFF. The CDR3 nucleotides are TGTGCCAGCAGCGTTGACAGGGTCCCTAGCGGAGGCCTCTCCTACAATGAGCAGTTCTTC. The rearrangement uses TRBV5-6 and TRBJ2-1, with D possibly called TRBD1 or TRBD2 (7 bases each). V dropped 4 bases and J dropped 0 bases, with 26 bases sitting between them. The CDR3 is made up of 20 amino acids. Germline-derived CDR1 and CDR2 are SGHDT and YYEEEE.

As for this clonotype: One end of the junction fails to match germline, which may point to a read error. This chain's CDR3 is CSAWPGQSNRPQHF. DNA for the CDR3: TGCAGTGCTTGGCCGGGACAGAGCAATCGGCCCCAGCATTTT. The chain is built from TRBV20-1 and TRBJ1-5, with 7 bases fitting TRBD1. The V gene's germline CDR1 is DFQATT and CDR2 SNEGSKA (reference sequence). There are 14 residues in the CDR3.

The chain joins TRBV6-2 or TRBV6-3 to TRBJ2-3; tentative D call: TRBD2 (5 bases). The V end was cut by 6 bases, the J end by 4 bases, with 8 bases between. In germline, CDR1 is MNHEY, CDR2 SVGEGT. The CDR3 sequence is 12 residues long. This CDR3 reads CASRLEADTQYF. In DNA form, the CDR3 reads TGTGCCAGCAGACTGGAGGCAGATACGCAGTATTTT.